Sequencing of this T cell receptor (beta chain) was carried out in a study of blood T cell repertoires in COVID-19. Overall study context: The United States, Italy and Spain were the sources of the acute and convalescent COVID-19 samples.

This table comes from immunoSEQ multiplex PCR, and its TCRdb copy is limited to in-frame clones, with some not included. The sample carries a few hundred thousand clones, 80% to 90% recorded once. The CDR3 runs to 13 residues. V was pared by 9 bases and J by 3 bases, with 5 bases of the junction left unmatched. Germline V gene sequence: CDR1 MNHEY, CDR2 SVGAGI. The origin of this receptor is a man in his fifties or sixties with acute or convalescent COVID-19. The sample comprised peripheral blood. The chain joins TRBV6-5 to TRBJ1-2, with 9 bases aligning to TRBD1. The CDR3 nucleotides are TGTGCCAGTAGCCGGGACAGGGACTATGGCTACACCTTC. This gives the protein CASSRDRDYGYTF.